Reported below is one T cell receptor beta chain. The sample comes from a study of blood T cells in healthy people across ages. Next came a second PCR, run for roughly 6 to 11 cycles, which used a sample-barcoded 5' primer along with a J-beta primer mix. MiXCR was run by TCRdb on the 5' RACE reads, yielding one entry per CDR3 protein. This repertoire shows hundreds of thousands of distinct CDR3 sequences, about 24% found once; its top ten account for less than 9%. This CDR3 has 13 residues. Trimming pared 1 base from V and 3 bases from J, leaving 5 bases between. The V gene's germline CDR1 is KGHDR and CDR2 SFDVKD. The same sample was also studied in work on T cells of mothers and their children.

The chain joins TRBV24-1 to TRBJ2-5; unclear D gene. This TCR was recovered from a boy younger than 18 in good health. The sequenced sample was blood. CDR3 amino acids: CATSDLFEETQYF. The CDR3 region has the DNA TGTGCCACCAGTGATTTATTTGAAGAGACCCAGTACTTC.